This T cell receptor beta chain is from a study of blood T cell repertoires in COVID-19. Here immunoSEQ multiplex PCR was the method, and the copy in TCRdb shows in-frame clones only, minus some. The table records some 250,000 clones, 70% to 85% of them present only once. V was shortened by 3 bases and J by 6 bases, with 14 bases between the two germline ends. Germline loops: CDR1 DFQATT, CDR2 SNEGSKA (reference sequence). This CDR3 region has 13 residues. Source material: peripheral blood. The TCR sequence derives from a woman at least 80 years old with acute or convalescent COVID-19. The chain carries TRBV20-1 and TRBJ2-5; D unresolved. CDR3 sequence (DNA): TGCAGTGCTAGTGCCCTACCCCCGAAGACCCAGTACTTC. This translates into CSASALPPKTQYF.